This T cell receptor (beta chain) is drawn from a study of ipilimumab plus nivolumab after autologous stem cell transplantation. Looking at the study overall: The DLBCL group included primary refractory and relapsed cases.

This clone was detected once. The repertoire was sequenced with immunoSEQ multiplex PCR; TCRdb's copy has only in-frame clones and lacks some. The table has 20,000 to 25,000 clones, around 80% seen once. Ipilimumab, 1 mg/kg, started 14 to 28 days after autologous transplant. Dosing: nivolumab 3 mg/kg IV, weeks 1, 4, 7, 10, then every two weeks to week 26. The CDR3 has 15 amino acids. The V segment lost 3 bases and the J segment 0 bases; nucleotides outside the gene matches: 3. The germline CDR1 and CDR2 sequences are SGDLS and YYNGEE. The receptor was derived from a male donor with diffuse large B-cell lymphoma. Sequenced material: PBMCs, taken in a trial of ipilimumab plus nivolumab as post-transplant consolidation. This chain links TRBV9 with TRBJ1-1; 9 nucleotides agree with TRBD1. The CDR3 spells CASSAGQGLNTEAFF. Here the CDR3 DNA reads TGTGCCAGCAGCGCGGGACAGGGATTGAACACTGAAGCTTTCTTT.